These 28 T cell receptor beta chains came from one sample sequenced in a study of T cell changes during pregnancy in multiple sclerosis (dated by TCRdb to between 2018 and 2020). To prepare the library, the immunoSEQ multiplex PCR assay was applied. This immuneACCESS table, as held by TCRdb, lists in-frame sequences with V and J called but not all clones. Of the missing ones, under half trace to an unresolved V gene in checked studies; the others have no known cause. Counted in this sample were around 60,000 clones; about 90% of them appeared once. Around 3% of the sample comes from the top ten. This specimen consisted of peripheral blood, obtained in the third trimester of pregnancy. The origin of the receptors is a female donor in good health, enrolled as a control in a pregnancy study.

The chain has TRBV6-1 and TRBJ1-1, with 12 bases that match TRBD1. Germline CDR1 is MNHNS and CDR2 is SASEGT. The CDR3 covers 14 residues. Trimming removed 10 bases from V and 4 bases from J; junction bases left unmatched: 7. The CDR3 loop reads CATGTGGEFTEAFF. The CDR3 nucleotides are TGTGCCACCGGGACAGGGGGCGAATTCACTGAAGCTTTCTTT.

DNA of the CDR3: TGTGCCAGTAGTATAGGAACAGGGGGTGCAGAGACCCAGTACTTC. Translated, it gives CASSIGTGGAETQYF. The rearrangement joins TRBV19 to TRBJ2-5; 8 nucleotides line up with TRBD1. The CDR3 consists of 15 residues. Germline CDR1 LNHDA, CDR2 SQIVND (reference sequence). With V trimmed by 1 base and J by 4 bases, 5 bases remained unmatched.

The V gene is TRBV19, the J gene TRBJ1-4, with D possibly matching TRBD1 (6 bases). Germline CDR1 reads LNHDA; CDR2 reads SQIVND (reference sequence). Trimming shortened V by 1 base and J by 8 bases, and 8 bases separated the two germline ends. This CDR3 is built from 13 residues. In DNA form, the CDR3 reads TGTGCCAGTAGTATAGGGCAGGGGGAAAAACTGTTTTTT. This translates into CASSIGQGEKLFF.

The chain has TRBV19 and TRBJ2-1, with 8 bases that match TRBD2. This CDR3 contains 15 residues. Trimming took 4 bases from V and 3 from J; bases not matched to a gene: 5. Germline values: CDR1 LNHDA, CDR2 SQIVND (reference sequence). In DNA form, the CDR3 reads TGTGCCAGTAGTACGTCACTAGCGGTCTACAATGAGCAGTTCTTC. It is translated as CASSTSLAVYNEQFF.

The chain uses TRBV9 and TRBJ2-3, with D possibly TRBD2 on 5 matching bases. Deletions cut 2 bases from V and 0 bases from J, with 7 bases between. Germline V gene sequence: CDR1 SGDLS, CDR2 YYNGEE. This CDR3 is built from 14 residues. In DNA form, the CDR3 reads TGTGCCAGCAGCGTCCGAGGGAGCACAGATACGCAGTATTTT. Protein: CASSVRGSTDTQYF.

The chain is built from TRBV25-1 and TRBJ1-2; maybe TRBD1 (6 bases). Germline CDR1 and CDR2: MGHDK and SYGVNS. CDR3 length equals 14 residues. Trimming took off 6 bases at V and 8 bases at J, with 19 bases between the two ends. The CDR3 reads CASSARGGGRGYTF. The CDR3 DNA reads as TGTGCCAGCAGCGCCCGCGGGGGGGGCCGGGGCTACACCTTC.

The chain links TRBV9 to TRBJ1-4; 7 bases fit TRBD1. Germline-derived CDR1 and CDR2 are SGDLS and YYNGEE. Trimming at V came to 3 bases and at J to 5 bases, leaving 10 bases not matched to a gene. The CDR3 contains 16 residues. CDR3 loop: CASSASLQGTNEKLFF. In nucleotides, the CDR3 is TGTGCCAGCAGCGCGAGTTTACAGGGGACGAATGAAAAACTGTTTTTT.

The chain's CDR3 is CASSYSPDEQYF. The CDR3, as DNA: TGTGCCAGCAGTTACTCTCCGGACGAGCAGTACTTC. This chain connects TRBV6-5 to TRBJ2-7; D unresolved. The CDR3 loop spans 12 amino acids. V lost 0 bases, J lost 5 bases, and 5 bases lay in between. CDR1 and CDR2 (germline): MNHEY, SVGAGI.

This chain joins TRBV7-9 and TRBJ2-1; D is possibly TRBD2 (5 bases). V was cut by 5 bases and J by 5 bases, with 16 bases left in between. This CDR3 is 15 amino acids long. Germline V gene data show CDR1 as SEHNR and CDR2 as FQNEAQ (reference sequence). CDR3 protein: CASSHSALGHNEQFF. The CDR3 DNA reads TGTGCCAGCAGCCATAGCGCGTTAGGACACAATGAGCAGTTCTTC.

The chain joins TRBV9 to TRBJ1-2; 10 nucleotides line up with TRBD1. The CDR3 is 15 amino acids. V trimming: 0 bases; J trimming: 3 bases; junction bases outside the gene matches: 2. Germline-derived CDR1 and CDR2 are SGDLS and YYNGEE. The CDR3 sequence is CASSVDGTGDYGYTF. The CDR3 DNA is TGTGCCAGCAGCGTAGATGGGACAGGGGACTATGGCTACACCTTC.

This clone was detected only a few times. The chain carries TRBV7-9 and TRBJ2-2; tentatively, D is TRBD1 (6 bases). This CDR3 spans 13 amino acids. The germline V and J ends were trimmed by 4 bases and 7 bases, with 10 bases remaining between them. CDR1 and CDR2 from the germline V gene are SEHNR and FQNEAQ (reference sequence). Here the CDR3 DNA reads TGTGCCAGCAGCTCCGCAGGGGACGGGGAGCTGTTTTTT. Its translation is CASSSAGDGELFF.

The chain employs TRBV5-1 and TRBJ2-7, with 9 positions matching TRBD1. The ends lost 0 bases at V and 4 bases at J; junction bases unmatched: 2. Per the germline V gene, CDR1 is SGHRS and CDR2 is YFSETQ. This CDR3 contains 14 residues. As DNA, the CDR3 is TGCGCCAGCAGCTTGGGACAGGGGGGTTACGAGCAGTACTTC. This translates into CASSLGQGGYEQYF.

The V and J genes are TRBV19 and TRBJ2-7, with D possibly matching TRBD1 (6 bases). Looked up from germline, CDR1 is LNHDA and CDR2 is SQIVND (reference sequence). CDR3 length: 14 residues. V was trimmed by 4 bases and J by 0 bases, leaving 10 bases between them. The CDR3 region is CASSTTGSSYEQYF. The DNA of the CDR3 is TGTGCCAGTAGTACGACAGGCTCCTCCTACGAGCAGTACTTC.

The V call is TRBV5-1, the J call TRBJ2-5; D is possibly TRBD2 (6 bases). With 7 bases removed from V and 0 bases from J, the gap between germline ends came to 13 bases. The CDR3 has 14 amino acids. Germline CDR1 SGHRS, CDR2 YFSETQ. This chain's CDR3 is CASVRGGDQETQYF. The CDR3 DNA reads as TGCGCCAGCGTTCGGGGCGGGGACCAAGAGACCCAGTACTTC.

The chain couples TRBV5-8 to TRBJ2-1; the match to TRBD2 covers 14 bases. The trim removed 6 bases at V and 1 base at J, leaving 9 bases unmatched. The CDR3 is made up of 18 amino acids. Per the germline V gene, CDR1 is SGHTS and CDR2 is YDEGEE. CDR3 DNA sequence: TGTGCCAGCACCACCGGACTAGCGGGGGGCTATTCCTACAATGAGCAGTTCTTC. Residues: CASTTGLAGGYSYNEQFF.

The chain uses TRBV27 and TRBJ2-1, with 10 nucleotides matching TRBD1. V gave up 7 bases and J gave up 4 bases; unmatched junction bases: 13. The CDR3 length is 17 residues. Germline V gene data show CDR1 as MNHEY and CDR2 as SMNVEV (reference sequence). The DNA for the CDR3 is TGTGCCAGCACCAAGCTCACGGACAGGGGGGGATACAATGAGCAGTTCTTC. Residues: CASTKLTDRGGYNEQFF.

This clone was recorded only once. The CDR3 loop reads CASSGSGQGLGATGQYF. The CDR3 bases are TGTGCCAGCAGTGGGAGTGGACAGGGGTTAGGCGCTACTGGGCAGTACTTC. This sequence joins TRBV6-1 and TRBJ2-5; 9 nucleotides line up with TRBD1. The CDR3 has 17 residues. The V gene end was trimmed by 4 bases and the J gene end by 11 bases; junction bases not matched to a gene: 20. The germline gives CDR1 MNHNS, CDR2 SASEGT.

The CDR3 sequence is CASSMGSPGNQPQHF. CDR3 coding DNA: TGTGCCAGTAGTATGGGCAGCCCGGGGAATCAGCCCCAGCATTTT. The chain has TRBV19 and TRBJ1-5; the D is unclear. The germline CDR1 and CDR2 sequences are LNHDA and SQIVND (reference sequence). The V and J ends lost 3 bases and 4 bases respectively, with 13 bases between them. The CDR3 spans 15 residues.

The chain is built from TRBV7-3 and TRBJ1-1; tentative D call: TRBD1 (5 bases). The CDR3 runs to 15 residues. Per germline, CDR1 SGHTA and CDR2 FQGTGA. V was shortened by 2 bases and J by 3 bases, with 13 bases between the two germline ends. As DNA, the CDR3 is TGTGCCAGCAGCTTATCGGGGGTCCGGGACACTGAAGCTTTCTTT. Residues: CASSLSGVRDTEAFF.

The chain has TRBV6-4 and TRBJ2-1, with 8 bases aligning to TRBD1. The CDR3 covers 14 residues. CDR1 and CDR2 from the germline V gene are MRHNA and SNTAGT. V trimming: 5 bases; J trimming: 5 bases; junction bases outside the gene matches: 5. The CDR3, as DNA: TGTGCCAGCAGTCCCCAGGGGGCGAACAATGAGCAGTTCTTC. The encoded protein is CASSPQGANNEQFF.

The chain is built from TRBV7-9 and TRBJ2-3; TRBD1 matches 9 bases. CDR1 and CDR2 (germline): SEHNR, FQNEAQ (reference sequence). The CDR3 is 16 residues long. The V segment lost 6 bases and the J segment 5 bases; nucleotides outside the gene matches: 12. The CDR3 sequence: CASSPGTGSEGDTQYF. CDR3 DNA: TGTGCCAGCAGTCCCGGGACAGGGTCAGAGGGAGATACGCAGTATTTT.

CDR3 DNA: TGTGCCAGCAGTTCCGCACCGGGACAGGGGAACACCATATATTTT. Translation: CASSSAPGQGNTIYF. This chain joins TRBV28 and TRBJ1-3; 10 bases are shared with TRBD1. CDR3 length: 15 amino acids. J was trimmed by 7 bases and V by 4 bases; bases with no gene match: 7. Looked up from germline, CDR1 is MDHEN and CDR2 is SYDVKM. Full variable domain (remainder filled in from reference TRBV28 and TRBJ1-3): DVKVTQSSRYLVKRTGEKVFLECVQDMDHENMFWYRQDPGLGLRLIYFSYDVKMKEKGDIPEGYSVSREKKERFSLILESASTNQTSMYLCASSSAPGQGNTIYFGEGSWLTVV.

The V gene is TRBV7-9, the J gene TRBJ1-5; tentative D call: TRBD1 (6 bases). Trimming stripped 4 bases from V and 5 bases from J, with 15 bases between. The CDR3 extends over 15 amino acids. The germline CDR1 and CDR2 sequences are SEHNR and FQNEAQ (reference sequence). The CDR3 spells CASSWEGGLHQPQHF. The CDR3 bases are TGTGCCAGCAGCTGGGAGGGGGGACTTCATCAGCCCCAGCATTTT.

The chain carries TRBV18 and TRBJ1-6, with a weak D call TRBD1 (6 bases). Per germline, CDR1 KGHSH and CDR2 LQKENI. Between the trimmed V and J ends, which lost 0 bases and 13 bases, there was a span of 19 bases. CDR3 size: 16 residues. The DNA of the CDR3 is TGTGCCAGCTCACCACCGCGGACAGAGGCACTCCCCCCCCTCCACTTT. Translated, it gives CASSPPRTEALPPLHF.

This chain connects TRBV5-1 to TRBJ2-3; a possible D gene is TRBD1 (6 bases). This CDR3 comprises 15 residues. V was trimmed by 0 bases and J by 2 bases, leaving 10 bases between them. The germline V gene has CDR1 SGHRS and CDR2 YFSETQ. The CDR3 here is CASSLAGGDTDTQYF. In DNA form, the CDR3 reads TGCGCCAGCAGCTTGGCTGGGGGCGACACAGATACGCAGTATTTT.

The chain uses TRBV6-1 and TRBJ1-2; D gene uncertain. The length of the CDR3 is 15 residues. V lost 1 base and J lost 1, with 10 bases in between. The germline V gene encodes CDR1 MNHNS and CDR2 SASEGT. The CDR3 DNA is TGTGCCAGCAGTGAAGGTGGCACCCTTAACTATGGCTACACCTTC. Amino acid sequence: CASSEGGTLNYGYTF.

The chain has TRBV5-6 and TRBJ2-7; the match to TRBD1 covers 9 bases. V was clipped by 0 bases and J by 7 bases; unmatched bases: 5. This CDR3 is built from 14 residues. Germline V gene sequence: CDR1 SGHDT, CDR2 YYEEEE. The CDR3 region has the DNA TGTGCCAGCAGCTTGGGGACAGGGGTTCGGGAGCAGTACTTC. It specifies CASSLGTGVREQYF.

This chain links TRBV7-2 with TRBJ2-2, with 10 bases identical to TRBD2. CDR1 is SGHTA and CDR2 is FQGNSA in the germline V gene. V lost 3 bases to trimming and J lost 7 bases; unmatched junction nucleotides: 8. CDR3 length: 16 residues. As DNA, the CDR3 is TGTGCCAGCAGCTTTCGCAGCGGGGGGGGCTACGGGGAGCTGTTTTTT. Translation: CASSFRSGGGYGELFF. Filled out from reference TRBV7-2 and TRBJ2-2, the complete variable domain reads GAGVSQSPSNKVTEKGKDVELRCDPISGHTALYWYRQSLGQGLEFLIYFQGNSAPDKSGLPSDRFSAERTGGSVSTLTIQRTQQEDSAVYLCASSFRSGGGYGELFFGEGSRLTVL.